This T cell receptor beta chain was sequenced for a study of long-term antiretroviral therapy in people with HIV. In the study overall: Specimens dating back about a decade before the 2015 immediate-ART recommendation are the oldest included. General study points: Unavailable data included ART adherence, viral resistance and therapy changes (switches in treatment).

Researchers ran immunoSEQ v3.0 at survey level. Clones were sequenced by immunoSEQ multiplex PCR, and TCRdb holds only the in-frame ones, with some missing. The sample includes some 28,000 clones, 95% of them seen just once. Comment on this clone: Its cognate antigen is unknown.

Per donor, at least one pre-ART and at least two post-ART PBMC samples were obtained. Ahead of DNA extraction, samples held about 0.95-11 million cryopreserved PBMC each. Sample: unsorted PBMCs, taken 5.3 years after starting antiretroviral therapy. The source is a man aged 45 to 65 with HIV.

CDR3 sequence reads: CAWTRGANYGYTF. CDR3 coding DNA: TGTGCCTGGACAAGGGGAGCTAACTATGGCTACACCTTC. The chain recombines TRBV30 with TRBJ1-2; D possibly corresponds to TRBD1 (5 bases). Trimming took 4 bases from V and 0 from J, leaving 9 bases between them. Looked up from germline, CDR1 is GTSNPN and CDR2 is SVGIG (reference sequence). CDR3 size: 13 residues.